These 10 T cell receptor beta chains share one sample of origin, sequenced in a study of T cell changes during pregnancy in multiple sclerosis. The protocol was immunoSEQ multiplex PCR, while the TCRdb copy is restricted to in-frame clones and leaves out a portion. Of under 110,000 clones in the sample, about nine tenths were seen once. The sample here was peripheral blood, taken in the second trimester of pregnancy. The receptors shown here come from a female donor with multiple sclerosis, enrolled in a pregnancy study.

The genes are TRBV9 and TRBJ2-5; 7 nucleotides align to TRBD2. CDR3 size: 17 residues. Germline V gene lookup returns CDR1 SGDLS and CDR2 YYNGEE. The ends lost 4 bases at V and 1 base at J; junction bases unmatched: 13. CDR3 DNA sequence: TGTGCCAGCAGCAAGTATTATGGCGGGAGCCGCCAAGAGACCCAGTACTTC. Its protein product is CASSKYYGGSRQETQYF. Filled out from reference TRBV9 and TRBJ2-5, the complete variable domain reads DSGVTQTPKHLITATGQRVTLRCSPRSGDLSVYWYQQSLDQGLQFLIQYYNGEERAKGNILERFSAQQFPDLHSELNLSSLELGDSALYFCASSKYYGGSRQETQYFGPGTRLLVL.

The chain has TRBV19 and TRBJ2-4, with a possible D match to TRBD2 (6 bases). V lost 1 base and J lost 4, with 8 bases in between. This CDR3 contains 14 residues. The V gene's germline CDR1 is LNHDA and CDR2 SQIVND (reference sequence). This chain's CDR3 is CASSIGGGKNIQYF. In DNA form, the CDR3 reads TGTGCCAGTAGTATAGGTGGAGGGAAAAACATTCAGTACTTC. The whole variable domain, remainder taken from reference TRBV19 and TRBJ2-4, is DGGITQSPKYLFRKEGQNVTLSCEQNLNHDAMYWYRQDPGQGLRLIYYSQIVNDFQKGDIAEGYSVSREKKESFPLTVTSAQKNPTAFYLCASSIGGGKNIQYFGAGTRLSVL.

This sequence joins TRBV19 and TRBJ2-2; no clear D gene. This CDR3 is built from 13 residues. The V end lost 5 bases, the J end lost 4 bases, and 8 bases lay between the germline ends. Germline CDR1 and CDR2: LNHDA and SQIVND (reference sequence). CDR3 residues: CASSPYGTGELFF. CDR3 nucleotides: TGTGCCAGTAGTCCCTATGGCACCGGGGAGCTGTTTTTT. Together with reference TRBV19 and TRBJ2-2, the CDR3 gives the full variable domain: DGGITQSPKYLFRKEGQNVTLSCEQNLNHDAMYWYRQDPGQGLRLIYYSQIVNDFQKGDIAEGYSVSREKKESFPLTVTSAQKNPTAFYLCASSPYGTGELFFGEGSRLTVL.

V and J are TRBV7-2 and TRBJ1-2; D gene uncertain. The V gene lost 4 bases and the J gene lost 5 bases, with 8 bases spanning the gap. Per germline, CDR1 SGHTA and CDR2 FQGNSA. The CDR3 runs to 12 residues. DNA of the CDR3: TGTGCCAGCAGCTCCACTCTTTATGGCTACACCTTC. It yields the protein CASSSTLYGYTF. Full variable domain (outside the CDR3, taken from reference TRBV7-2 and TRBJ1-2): GAGVSQSPSNKVTEKGKDVELRCDPISGHTALYWYRQSLGQGLEFLIYFQGNSAPDKSGLPSDRFSAERTGGSVSTLTIQRTQQEDSAVYLCASSSTLYGYTFGSGTRLTVV.

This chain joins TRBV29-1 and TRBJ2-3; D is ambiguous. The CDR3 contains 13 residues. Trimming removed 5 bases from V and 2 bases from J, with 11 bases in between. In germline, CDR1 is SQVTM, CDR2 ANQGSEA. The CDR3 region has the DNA TGCAGCGTTTGTCAGGTCGTCACAGATACGCAGTATTTT. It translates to CSVCQVVTDTQYF.

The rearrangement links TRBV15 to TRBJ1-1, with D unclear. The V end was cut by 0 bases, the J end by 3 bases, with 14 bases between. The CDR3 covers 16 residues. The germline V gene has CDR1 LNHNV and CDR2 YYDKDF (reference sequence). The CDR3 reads CATSREPMRIDTEAFF. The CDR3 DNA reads TGTGCCACCAGCAGAGAACCCATGAGGATCGACACTGAAGCTTTCTTT.

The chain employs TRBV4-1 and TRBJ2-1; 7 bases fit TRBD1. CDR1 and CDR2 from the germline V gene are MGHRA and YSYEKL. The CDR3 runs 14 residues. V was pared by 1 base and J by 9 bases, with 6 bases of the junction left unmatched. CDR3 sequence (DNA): TGCGCCAGCAGCCAAGGTATAGGGGGCAGTGAGCAGTTCTTC. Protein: CASSQGIGGSEQFF.

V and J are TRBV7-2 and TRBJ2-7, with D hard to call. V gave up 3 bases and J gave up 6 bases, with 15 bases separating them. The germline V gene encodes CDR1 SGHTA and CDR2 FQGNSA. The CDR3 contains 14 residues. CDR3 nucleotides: TGTGCCAGCAGCTTTATACGTCTTTCGGGCGAGCAGTACTTC. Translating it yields CASSFIRLSGEQYF.

The CDR3 DNA reads TGCAGTGCTGTGGGCGGGACGCAGTACTTC. It translates to CSAVGGTQYF. This chain connects TRBV20-1 to TRBJ2-7; tentatively, D is TRBD2 (6 bases). The germline V gene has CDR1 DFQATT and CDR2 SNEGSKA (reference sequence). The ends were cut back, 5 bases at V and 9 bases at J, with 11 bases in the middle. CDR3 size: 10 residues.

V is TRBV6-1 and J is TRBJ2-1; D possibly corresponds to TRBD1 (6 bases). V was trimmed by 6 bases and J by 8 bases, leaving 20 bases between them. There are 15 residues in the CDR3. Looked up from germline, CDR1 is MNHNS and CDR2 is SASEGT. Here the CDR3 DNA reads TGTGCCAGCAGGGAACCGGCCAGGCACAGGGATGAGCAGTTCTTC. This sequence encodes CASREPARHRDEQFF.